This T cell receptor beta chain was sequenced in a study of blood T cell repertoires in COVID-19. Some clones are missing from TCRdb's copy, which holds only in-frame ones; the method was immunoSEQ multiplex PCR. Altogether around 300,000 clones are present, about 88% being singletons, with the ten largest covering approximately 14%. In germline, CDR1 is SNHLY, CDR2 FYNNEI. With V trimmed by 5 bases and J by 4 bases, 7 bases remained unmatched. The CDR3 is made up of 17 amino acids. The chain carries TRBV2 and TRBJ2-3, with 15 bases matching TRBD2. This sequence was found in a woman in her 70s with COVID-19, enrolled during active disease. The specimen was peripheral blood. The DNA for the CDR3 is TGTGCCAGCAGTCCTCGAGGACTAGCGGGGGGGTCAGATACGCAGTATTTT. This gives the protein CASSPRGLAGGSDTQYF.